This T cell receptor beta chain was obtained from a study of sequential checkpoint blockade in melanoma. Treatment defined: randomized to nivolumab then ipilimumab (arm A) or the reverse (arm B). Measured with immunoSEQ multiplex PCR; TCRdb has only the in-frame clones, and not every one. The repertoire holds 4,200 or so clones, with 20% to 25% as singletons. Points on this clone: The antigen is undetermined.

General study results and limits: Clinical benefit was about 30 times likelier when tumor T-cell fraction and clonality increased.

Specimen: tumor tissue (inferred from file names), collected from a patient given nivolumab and ipilimumab in sequence. The source of this sequence is a human donor with melanoma.

In DNA, the CDR3 is TGTGCCAGTAGTTCCTCGAGGGTTCTCACAGATACGCAGTATTTT. This sequence encodes CASSSSRVLTDTQYF. The gene calls are TRBV19 and TRBJ2-3; a weak D match, TRBD2 (5 bases). Per the germline V gene, CDR1 is LNHDA and CDR2 is SQIVND (reference sequence). This CDR3 region has 15 residues. With 5 bases removed from V and 2 bases from J, the gap between germline ends came to 14 bases.